This T cell receptor beta chain was documented in a study of blood T cell repertoires in COVID-19. Study-wide background: There were acute and convalescent COVID-19 samples, and they came from the United States, Italy and Spain.

Source study methods: Nucleated cell number was recorded as an estimate derived from reference gene primer amplification. Using immunoSEQ multiplex PCR, the repertoire was profiled, and TCRdb retains in-frame clones only, with some absent. V and J calls and clone size are those listed in that table; D and trimming were worked out from the DNA. This sample yields 150,000 to 200,000 clones, of which 70% to 85% are seen a single time; 1% to 1.5% belongs to the top ten. Germline values: CDR1 SGHVS, CDR2 FQNEAQ. Trimming took 5 bases from V and 5 from J, leaving 15 bases between them. There are 14 residues in the CDR3.

The chain employs TRBV7-8 and TRBJ2-5; TRBD1 is a possible D gene (5 bases). The TCR was taken from a man in his 60s who had recovered from COVID-19. Sequencing was done on a sample of peripheral blood. Here the CDR3 DNA reads TGTGCCAGCAGCCCCCAAGGGGTAGTGGAGACCCAGTACTTC. Its translation: CASSPQGVVETQYF.